Listed below are T cell receptor beta chains from one sample, sequenced in a study of cytomegalovirus exposure and HLA in healthy donors. Clones were read by immunoSEQ multiplex PCR, and TCRdb kept only the in-frame ones, dropping some. The sample yields about 220,000 clones, 82% seen once. Sequencing used PBMCs. These receptors were collected from a woman between 40 and 55 years old in good health and CMV-seropositive. The CDR3 runs from the conserved cysteine through the conserved F or W. Each record gives: clone size, D gene, J gene, V gene, CDR3 DNA, CDR3 protein. The D gene is left open where the match is weak. Size is omitted from some rows. Given values are once, few, many or a class for expanded clones.

NA | TRBD1 | TRBJ1-4 | TRBV19 | TGTGCCAGTCACCTCAGTACTCAGGGGGCGTGGGGTGAAAAACTGTTTTTT | CASHLSTQGAWGEKLFF
NA | NA | TRBJ1-5 | TRBV30 | TGTGCCTGGAGTCTAAGGGGACACTTAAGCAATCAGCCCCAGCATTTT | CAWSLRGHLSNQPQHF
NA | NA | TRBJ1-1 | TRBV7-2 | TGTGCCAGCAGCCTACAGGGTCATCTGGCCACTGAAGCTTTCTTT | CASSLQGHLATEAFF
NA | NA | TRBJ2-1 | TRBV19 | TGTGCCAGTCGGGGGACTTTCTCCTACAATGAGCAGTTCTTC | CASRGTFSYNEQFF
NA | TRBD1 | TRBJ1-5 | TRBV11-2 | TGTGCCAGCAGCCCGCAGGGGGGCAATCAGCCCCAGCATTTT | CASSPQGGNQPQHF
NA | NA | TRBJ1-5 | TRBV4-2 | TGTGCCAGCAGCCAAGCGACAGATGGCAATCAGCCCCAGCATTTT | CASSQATDGNQPQHF
NA | NA | TRBJ2-1 | TRBV30 | TGTGCCTGGACACAGCAAACCTACAATGAGCAGTTCTTC | CAWTQQTYNEQFF
NA | NA | TRBJ1-2 | TRBV28 | TGTGCCAGCAGACAGGGAAGGGCTTATGGCTACACCTTC | CASRQGRAYGYTF
NA | NA | TRBJ2-7 | TRBV19 | TGTGCCAGTAGTATCCGACCCCTAGGCGTCTACGAGCAGTACTTC | CASSIRPLGVYEQYF
NA | NA | TRBJ2-7 | TRBV4-1 | TGCGCCAGCAGCCAGCTCGCCGTCAGGGTCTACGAGCAGTACTTC | CASSQLAVRVYEQYF
NA | NA | TRBJ1-4 | TRBV27 | TGTGCCAGCAGAAGAGGCGGAGAAAAACTGTTTTTT | CASRRGGEKLFF
NA | NA | TRBJ1-5 | TRBV30 | TGTGCCTGGGCGCGGGGCAATCAGCCCCAGCATTTT | CAWARGNQPQHF
NA | NA | TRBJ1-1 | TRBV27 | TGTGCCAGCAGTTTACGTTGGGGGGGCACTGAAGCTTTCTTT | CASSLRWGGTEAFF
NA | NA | TRBJ1-1 | TRBV9 | TGTGCCAGCAGCGTAGACCGGTGGGGCCAGGCCGAAGCTTTCTTT | CASSVDRWGQAEAFF
NA | TRBD2 | TRBJ2-5 | TRBV6-5 | TGTGCCAGCAGTTACGGGGTAGCGGGAGGCGCCCAGTACTTC | CASSYGVAGGAQYF
NA | NA | TRBJ1-1 | TRBV5-1 | TGCGCCAGCAGTGAGACAGAGCTCATGAACACTGAAGCTTTCTTT | CASSETELMNTEAFF
NA | TRBD1 | TRBJ1-4 | TRBV7-8 | TGTGCCAGCAGCTACGGCAGGGGGCGTTCTGAAAAACTGTTTTTT | CASSYGRGRSEKLFF
NA | NA | TRBJ1-2 | TRBV14 | TGTGCCAGCAGCCAAGAATCCAGGGCCTATGGCTACACCTTC | CASSQESRAYGYTF
NA | TRBD2 | TRBJ2-7 | TRBV11-2 | TGTGCCAGCAGCTATACCGGGACTAGCGCCTCCTACGAGCAGTACTTC | CASSYTGTSASYEQYF
NA | NA | TRBJ2-3 | TRBV5-1 | TGCGCCAGCAGCCTCCCCTCGCAGTTGGGCACAGATACGCAGTATTTT | CASSLPSQLGTDTQYF
NA | NA | TRBJ1-1 | TRBV6-5 | TGTGCCAGCAGTTACGGGGGCCAGACAAAAGCTTTCTTT | CASSYGGQTKAFF
NA | NA | TRBJ1-6 | TRBV6-5 | TGTGCCAGCAGTTACGGACAGCCCCTTTCTTCACCCCTCCACTTT | CASSYGQPLSSPLHF
NA | NA | TRBJ1-1 | TRBV2 | TGTGCCAGCAGTGAAAACCGCGTACAAGCTTTCTTT | CASSENRVQAFF
NA | NA | TRBJ1-5 | TRBV6-5 | TGTGCCGCTGGGAGAGGACTACTACCGAATCAGCCCCAGCATTTT | CAAGRGLLPNQPQHF
NA | NA | TRBJ2-3 | TRBV19 | TGTGCCACGTCCGCCGGGACTGGGGTTGGAAATACGCAGTATTTT | CATSAGTGVGNTQYF
NA | TRBD2 | TRBJ2-7 | TRBV18 | TGTGCCAGCTCCCCCCCTTCGGGGGGGGGAACCTACGAGCAGTACTTC | CASSPPSGGGTYEQYF
NA | TRBD2 | TRBJ2-7 | TRBV7-6 | TGTGCCAGCAGCTTAGGGGGCCAGGGAGGGTACGAGCAGTACTTC | CASSLGGQGGYEQYF
NA | NA | TRBJ1-1 | TRBV7-9 | TGTGCCAGCAGTCCCAGGTGGCAGGGTATGAACACTGAAGCTTTCTTT | CASSPRWQGMNTEAFF
NA | NA | TRBJ1-3 | TRBV7-6 | TGTGCCAGCAGCTTAGTCCCCAATTGGGGGGGAACTGGAAACACCATATATTTT | CASSLVPNWGGTGNTIYF
NA | TRBD1 | TRBJ1-1 | TRBV6-6 | TGTGCCAGCAGTTACCACCTCGACAGGGGCTCTGAAGCTTTCTTT | CASSYHLDRGSEAFF
NA | NA | TRBJ2-2 | TRBV10-3 | TGTGCCATCAAAGGAGGAGAAAACACCGGGGAGCTGTTTTTT | CAIKGGENTGELFF
NA | TRBD1 | TRBJ2-2 | TRBV6-1 | TGTGCCAGCAGCCAACCGACAGGGAGCCCCGGGGAGCTGTTTTTT | CASSQPTGSPGELFF
NA | TRBD1 | TRBJ1-1 | TRBV9 | TGTGCCAGCAGCGCCCCCACACAGGGGGAGAACACTGAAGCTTTCTTT | CASSAPTQGENTEAFF
NA | NA | TRBJ1-5 | TRBV18 | TGTGCCAGCTCAGAGGCAACTCCGTCTAGCAATCAGCCCCAGCATTTT | CASSEATPSSNQPQHF
NA | TRBD1 | TRBJ1-3 | TRBV6-6 | TGTGCCAGCAGTTCGGGCAGGGGGCAAAACACCATATATTTT | CASSSGRGQNTIYF
NA | NA | TRBJ1-4 | TRBV19 | TGTGCCAGTAGTTTGAGCAGGTTTAATGAAAAACTGTTTTTT | CASSLSRFNEKLFF
NA | TRBD2 | TRBJ2-3 | TRBV7-2 | TGTGCCAGCAGCTTATCAGCGGGGGGGTTGAGCACAGATACGCAGTATTTT | CASSLSAGGLSTDTQYF
few | TRBD2 | TRBJ2-1 | TRBV18 | TGTGCCAGCTCATCACTAGCGGGAGGGCCGGTTGAGCAGTTCTTC | CASSSLAGGPVEQFF
few | NA | TRBJ1-4 | TRBV7-9 | TGTGCCAGCAGCTTAGGGACAGTTCGTGAAAAACTGTTTTTT | CASSLGTVREKLFF
NA | NA | TRBJ1-1 | TRBV30 | TGTGCCTGGAGTGTTTTGAGGGCTGAAGCTTTCTTT | CAWSVLRAEAFF
NA | TRBD1 | TRBJ1-1 | TRBV19 | TGTGCCAGTTCGGACAGGGGGCTTACTGTGAACACTGAAGCTTTCTTT | CASSDRGLTVNTEAFF
NA | TRBD2 | TRBJ2-5 | TRBV11-2 | TGTGCCAGCAGCTTAGCCGGGACTAGCGGGGGGGCCTTCGGGACCCAGTACTTC | CASSLAGTSGGAFGTQYF
NA | NA | TRBJ2-2 | TRBV7-8 | TGTGCCAGCAGCAGCGGATGGCGGGAGCTGTTTTTT | CASSSGWRELFF
NA | NA | TRBJ1-3 | TRBV7-9 | TGTGCCAGCAGCTTAGAGACAGGACCGAGCTCTGGAAACACCATATATTTT | CASSLETGPSSGNTIYF
NA | TRBD1 | TRBJ1-2 | TRBV14 | TGTGCCAGCAGCCAAGCTACAGGGGGCCATGGCTACACCTTC | CASSQATGGHGYTF